The 21 T cell receptor beta chains below all came from one sample that was sequenced in a study of T cells in Graves' hyperthyroidism and ophthalmopathy. Using RNA transcripts as the source, TCR beta CDR3 regions were amplified. TCR CDR3 regions were first amplified by RT-PCR with HTBI primers. One entry per CDR3 protein results from TCRdb running MiXCR on the multiplex PCR reads. The sample has under 550,000 distinct CDR3 sequences; approximately 15% are singletons. Sequencing was carried out using blood. The origin of the receptors is a woman between 18 and 29 years old with Graves' hyperthyroidism.

This clonotype was counted at least ten times. This chain links TRBV3-1 with TRBJ2-7; 8 bases align to TRBD1. The trim removed 4 bases at V and 6 bases at J, leaving 2 bases unmatched. The germline gives CDR1 LGHDT, CDR2 YNNKEL (reference sequence). The CDR3 is 12 residues long. The CDR3 DNA reads as TGTGCCAGCAGCCGGGACAGGAGCGAGCAGTACTTC. Encoded protein: CASSRDRSEQYF.

The chain uses TRBV5-1 and TRBJ1-5; TRBD1 matches 7 bases. The CDR3 has 14 residues. CDR1 is SGHRS, CDR2 YFSETQ, per germline. Germline trimming cut 2 bases from V and 4 bases from J; bases unmatched to any gene: 3. The CDR3 protein is CASSLGQDNQPQHF. The CDR3, as DNA: TGCGCCAGCAGCTTAGGACAGGATAATCAGCCCCAGCATTTT. Based on the CDR3 plus reference TRBV5-1 and TRBJ1-5, the full variable domain is KAGVTQTPRYLIKTRGQQVTLSCSPISGHRSVSWYQQTPGQGLQFLFEYFSETQRNKGNFPGRFSGRQFSNSRSEMNVSTLELGDSALYLCASSLGQDNQPQHFGDGTRLSIL.

This clonotype showed up many times. The rearrangement joins TRBV27 to TRBJ1-2, with a weak D call TRBD1 (5 bases). The CDR3 sequence is 13 residues long. Germline V CDR1 and CDR2: MNHEY, SMNVEV (reference sequence). The V gene lost 3 bases and the J gene lost 8 bases, with 13 bases spanning the gap. The CDR3 DNA is TGTGCCAGCAGTTTCGGTCTAGGGGAGGGCTACACCTTC. Translation: CASSFGLGEGYTF.

This clonotype showed up many times. The chain employs TRBV20-1 and TRBJ1-1; 7 nucleotides match TRBD1. Per the germline V gene, CDR1 is DFQATT and CDR2 is SNEGSKA (reference sequence). The CDR3 length is 13 residues. The V gene end was trimmed by 5 bases and the J gene end by 2 bases; junction bases not matched to a gene: 5. CDR3 DNA: TGCAGTGCTTCGGACAGGCTTAACACTGAAGCTTTCTTT. Residues: CSASDRLNTEAFF.

This CDR3 is CASSHGTSGRALSYEQYF. In DNA form, the CDR3 reads TGTGCCAGCAGCCACGGGACTAGCGGGAGGGCCCTTTCCTACGAGCAGTACTTC. This chain links TRBV7-9 with TRBJ2-7; 16 bases are shared with TRBD2. CDR1 is SEHNR and CDR2 is FQNEAQ in the germline V gene (reference sequence). V gave up 5 bases and J gave up 1 base; unmatched junction bases: 8. This CDR3 has 18 amino acids.

There are a few counts of this clonotype. This chain's CDR3 is CASRGPYGENTGELFF. The CDR3 nucleotides read TGTGCCAGCCGTGGACCCTACGGAGAGAACACCGGGGAGCTGTTTTTT. The gene calls are TRBV28 and TRBJ2-2; D is uncertain. Germline V lookup: CDR1 MDHEN, CDR2 SYDVKM. The CDR3 consists of 16 residues. The V end lost 8 bases, the J end lost 1 base, and 17 bases lay between the germline ends.

As for this clonotype: The junction departs from germline at one end; a sequencing error may be responsible. The rearrangement uses TRBV6-2 or TRBV6-3 and TRBJ1-6; the D is unclear. The CDR3 extends over 14 amino acids. Germline values: CDR1 MNHEY, CDR2 SVGEGT. The CDR3 sequence is CASRQSSHNSPLHF. CDR3 DNA: TGTGCCAGCAGGCAGAGCTCCCATAATTCACCCCTCCACTTT.

This clonotype has at least ten counts. The V and J genes are TRBV12-3 or TRBV12-4 and TRBJ2-7, with TRBD1 matching over 8 bases. The CDR3 is 15 amino acids. The V segment lost 4 bases and the J segment 2 bases; nucleotides outside the gene matches: 7. DNA of the CDR3: TGTGCCAGCAGTTATCGGACAGGGAAGGCCTACGAGCAGTACTTC. It specifies CASSYRTGKAYEQYF.

The chain links TRBV18 to TRBJ1-1, with 9 bases fitting TRBD1. V lost 0 bases to trimming and J lost 13 bases; unmatched junction nucleotides: 15. This CDR3 has 16 residues. Germline CDR1 KGHSH, CDR2 LQKENI. CDR3 region: CASSPPVFRDRGKLFF. The CDR3 DNA follows: TGTGCCAGCTCACCACCGGTCTTCCGCGACAGGGGGAAGCTTTTCTTT. Based on the CDR3 plus reference TRBV18 and TRBJ1-1, the full variable domain is NAGVMQNPRHLVRRRGQEARLRCSPMKGHSHVYWYRQLPEEGLKFMVYLQKENIIDESGMPKERFSAEFPKEGPSILRIQQVVRGDSAAYFCASSPPVFRDRGKLFFGQGTRLTVV.

The CDR3 DNA reads as TGTGCCAGCAGCTGTACAGAATGCTACGAGCAGTACTTC. Its protein is CASSCTECYEQYF. The chain has TRBV7-9 and TRBJ2-7, with no clear D. Deletions cut 4 bases from V and 3 bases from J, with 10 bases between. Germline V CDR1 and CDR2: SEHNR, FQNEAQ (reference sequence). CDR3 length: 13 amino acids.

In its sample, this clonotype was seen many times. The chain uses TRBV6-1 and TRBJ2-7; D ambiguous. Per germline, CDR1 MNHNS and CDR2 SASEGT. V shed 5 bases and J shed 6 bases, with 41 bases lying between them. There are 22 residues in the CDR3. CDR3 residues: CASSPLVQRIPLGVGTSGEQYF. CDR3 nucleotide sequence: TGTGCCAGCAGTCCCCTGGTACAGCGAATACCCCTCGGCGTCGGTACCTCGGGCGAGCAGTACTTC.

This clonotype has at least ten counts. This sequence joins TRBV6-1 and TRBJ2-2, with 9 bases that match TRBD1. V lost 5 bases and J lost 1; bases outside the gene matches: 5. The CDR3 length is 16 residues. Germline V CDR1 and CDR2: MNHNS, SASEGT. This chain's CDR3 is CASSSTGGLNTGELFF. The CDR3 DNA is TGTGCCAGCAGTTCCACAGGGGGCCTGAACACCGGGGAGCTGTTTTTT.

This clonotype showed up just a few times. One end of the junction is discordant with germline, which a read error may explain. The chain links TRBV6-1 to TRBJ2-1; 10 bases match TRBD2. Germline values: CDR1 MNHNS, CDR2 SASEGT. The CDR3 is 15 amino acids. This chain's CDR3 is CASSVGLARYNEQSF. CDR3 sequence (DNA): TGTGCCAGCAGTGTGGGACTAGCGAGATACAATGAGCAGTCCTTC.

This clonotype was seen repeatedly, ten times or more. The chain joins TRBV20-1 to TRBJ2-5; D might be TRBD1 or TRBD2, each matching 5 bases. With 6 bases removed from V and 1 base from J, the gap between germline ends came to 12 bases. CDR1 and CDR2 (germline): DFQATT, SNEGSKA (reference sequence). The CDR3 spans 13 residues. The CDR3 loop is CSAYRDAQETQYF. CDR3 coding DNA: TGCAGTGCCTACCGGGACGCCCAAGAGACCCAGTACTTC.

This chain joins TRBV20-1 and TRBJ1-5, with D possibly being TRBD1 (5 bases). CDR1 is DFQATT and CDR2 is SNEGSKA in the germline V gene (reference sequence). Trimming removed 3 bases from V and 3 bases from J, with 9 bases in between. The CDR3 has 13 residues. DNA for the CDR3: TGCAGTGCTAGGGACAATGCCAATCAGCCCCAGCATTTT. Translated, it gives CSARDNANQPQHF.

This clonotype was counted ten times or more. The V and J genes are TRBV11-1 and TRBJ2-3, with D hard to call. The germline V gene encodes CDR1 SGHAT and CDR2 FQDESV (reference sequence). Trimming shortened V by 3 bases and J by 5 bases, and 15 bases separated the two germline ends. This CDR3 is built from 15 residues. CDR3 residues: CASSFPGGVGDTQYF. The CDR3 bases are TGTGCCAGCAGCTTTCCTGGTGGGGTAGGAGATACGCAGTATTTT.

This clonotype was seen a few times. The chain couples TRBV29-1 to TRBJ1-3; no reliable D call. The CDR3 is made up of 13 amino acids. Germline loops: CDR1 SQVTM, CDR2 ANQGSEA. V lost 5 bases, J lost 3 bases, and 11 bases lay in between. The CDR3 sequence: CSVIRPNGNTIYF. The CDR3, as DNA: TGCAGCGTTATCCGTCCGAATGGAAACACCATATATTTT.

This clonotype was seen many times. This sequence joins TRBV28 and TRBJ1-2; D call uncertain. Germline V gives CDR1 MDHEN, CDR2 SYDVKM. V lost 3 bases and J lost 4, with 18 bases in between. The CDR3 is 16 amino acids. CDR3: CASSFDQDVLIYGYTF. CDR3 sequence (DNA): TGTGCCAGCAGTTTTGATCAGGACGTACTGATCTATGGCTACACCTTC.

V gene TRBV4-3 combines with J gene TRBJ1-1, with a tentative D call TRBD1 (6 bases). The ends were cut back, 2 bases at V and 8 bases at J, with 15 bases in the middle. The CDR3 length is 14 residues. CDR1 and CDR2 from the germline V gene are LGHNA and YSLEER. DNA of the CDR3: TGCGCCAGCAGCCAAAAACATGGGGGGCGCGAAGCTTTCTTT. As protein: CASSQKHGGREAFF.

This clonotype was seen many times. The genes are TRBV6-1 and TRBJ1-1, with D unresolved. The CDR3 sequence is 12 residues long. The V gene lost 6 bases and the J gene lost 5 bases, with 10 bases spanning the gap. Germline V gene sequence: CDR1 MNHNS, CDR2 SASEGT. This CDR3 reads CASRAVETEAFF. The CDR3 DNA is TGTGCCAGCAGGGCAGTAGAAACTGAAGCTTTCTTT.

Details on this clonotype: This sequence may be a read error, since a much larger clone differs from it by one base. This chain links TRBV9 with TRBJ2-1; TRBD2 matches 11 bases. Germline lookup yields CDR1 SGDLS and CDR2 YYNGEE. CDR3 length: 15 amino acids. The CDR3 nucleotides read TGTACCAGCAGCCTACTAGCGGGAGCGTCCGATGAGCAGTTCTTC. Translating it yields CTSSLLAGASDEQFF.